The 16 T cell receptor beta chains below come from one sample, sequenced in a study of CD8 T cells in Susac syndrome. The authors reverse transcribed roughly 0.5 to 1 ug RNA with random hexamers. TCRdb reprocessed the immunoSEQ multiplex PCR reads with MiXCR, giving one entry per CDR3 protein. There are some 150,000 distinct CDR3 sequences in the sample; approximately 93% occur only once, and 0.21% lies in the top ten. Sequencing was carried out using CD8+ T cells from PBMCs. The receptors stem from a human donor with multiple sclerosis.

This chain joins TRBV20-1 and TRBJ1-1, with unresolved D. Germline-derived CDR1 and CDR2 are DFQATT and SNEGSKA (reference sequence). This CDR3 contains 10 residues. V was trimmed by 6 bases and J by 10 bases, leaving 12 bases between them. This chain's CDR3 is CSASPQGAFF. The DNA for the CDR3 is TGCAGTGCCTCACCCCAAGGAGCTTTCTTT.

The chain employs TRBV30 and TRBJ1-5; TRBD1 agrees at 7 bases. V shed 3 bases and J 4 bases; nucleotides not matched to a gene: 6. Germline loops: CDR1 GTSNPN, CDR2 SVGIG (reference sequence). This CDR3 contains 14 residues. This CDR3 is CAWSTGARNQPQHF. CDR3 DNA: TGTGCCTGGAGCACAGGGGCCCGTAATCAGCCCCAGCATTTT. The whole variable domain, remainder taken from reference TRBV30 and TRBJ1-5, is SQTIHQWPATLVQPVGSPLSLECTVEGTSNPNLYWYRQAAGRGLQLLFYSVGIGQISSEVPQNLSASRPQDRQFILSSKKLLLSDSGFYLCAWSTGARNQPQHFGDGTRLSIL.

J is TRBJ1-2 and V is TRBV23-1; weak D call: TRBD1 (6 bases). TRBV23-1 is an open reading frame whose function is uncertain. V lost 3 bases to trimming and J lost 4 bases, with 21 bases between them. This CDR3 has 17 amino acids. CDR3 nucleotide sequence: TGCGCCAGCAGTCAGGATCGGAAACAGGGAAACTCCTATGGCTACACCTTC. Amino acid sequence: CASSQDRKQGNSYGYTF.

CDR3 DNA: TGTGCCAGCAGTGTAGATACGCAGTATTTT. Translating gives CASSVDTQYF. The chain joins TRBV7-9 to TRBJ2-3, with D uncertain. Trimming stripped 6 bases from V and 5 bases from J, with 3 bases between. The CDR3 runs 10 residues. Germline V CDR1 and CDR2: SEHNR, FQNEAQ (reference sequence).

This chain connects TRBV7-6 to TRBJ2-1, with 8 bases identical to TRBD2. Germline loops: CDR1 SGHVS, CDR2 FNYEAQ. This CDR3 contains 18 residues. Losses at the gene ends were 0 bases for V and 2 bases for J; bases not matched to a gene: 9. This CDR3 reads CASSLAPGLGRTYNEQFF. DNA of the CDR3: TGTGCCAGCAGCTTAGCGCCGGGACTAGGCCGAACCTACAATGAGCAGTTCTTC. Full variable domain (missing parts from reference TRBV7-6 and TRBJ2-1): GAGVSQSPRYKVTKRGQDVALRCDPISGHVSLYWYRQALGQGPEFLTYFNYEAQQDKSGLPNDRFSAERPEGSISTLTIQRTEQRDSAMYRCASSLAPGLGRTYNEQFFGPGTRLTVL.

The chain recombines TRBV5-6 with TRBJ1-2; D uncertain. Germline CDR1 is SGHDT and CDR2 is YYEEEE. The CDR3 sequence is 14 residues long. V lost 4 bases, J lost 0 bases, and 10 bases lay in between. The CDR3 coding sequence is TGTGCCAGCAGCCCGGGGAGCACTAACTATGGCTACACCTTC. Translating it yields CASSPGSTNYGYTF.

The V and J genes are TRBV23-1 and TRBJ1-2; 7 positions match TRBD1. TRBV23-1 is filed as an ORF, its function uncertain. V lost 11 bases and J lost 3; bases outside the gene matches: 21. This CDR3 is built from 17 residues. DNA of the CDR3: TGCGCCGGCCCCCAGGGGGAGGTCCCTTGGTCCCACTATGGCTACACCTTC. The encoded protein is CAGPQGEVPWSHYGYTF.

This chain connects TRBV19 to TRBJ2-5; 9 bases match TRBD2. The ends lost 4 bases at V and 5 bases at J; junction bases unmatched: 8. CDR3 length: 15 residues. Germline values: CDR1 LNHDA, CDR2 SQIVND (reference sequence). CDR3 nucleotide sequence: TGTGCCAGTAGTAAACTCTCTAGCGGGGAGGAGACCCAGTACTTC. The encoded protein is CASSKLSSGEETQYF.

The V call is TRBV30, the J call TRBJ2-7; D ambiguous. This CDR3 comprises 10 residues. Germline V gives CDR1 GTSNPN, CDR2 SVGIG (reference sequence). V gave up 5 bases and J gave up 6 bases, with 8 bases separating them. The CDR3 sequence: CAWAHGEQYF. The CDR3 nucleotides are TGTGCCTGGGCTCACGGCGAGCAGTACTTC.

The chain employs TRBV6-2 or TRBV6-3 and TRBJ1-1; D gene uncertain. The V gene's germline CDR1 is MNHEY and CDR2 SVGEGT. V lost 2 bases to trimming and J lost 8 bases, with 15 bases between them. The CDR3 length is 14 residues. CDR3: CASSYPTLLTEAFF. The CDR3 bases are TGTGCCAGCAGTTACCCCACCCTCCTTACAGAAGCTTTCTTT.

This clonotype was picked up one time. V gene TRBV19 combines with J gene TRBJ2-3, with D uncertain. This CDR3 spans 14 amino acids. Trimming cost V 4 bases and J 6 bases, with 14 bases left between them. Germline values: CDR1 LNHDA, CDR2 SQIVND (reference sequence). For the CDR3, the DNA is TGTGCCAGTAGTACCCGATCGAGACCCGATACGCAGTATTTT. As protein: CASSTRSRPDTQYF. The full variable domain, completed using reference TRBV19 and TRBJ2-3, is DGGITQSPKYLFRKEGQNVTLSCEQNLNHDAMYWYRQDPGQGLRLIYYSQIVNDFQKGDIAEGYSVSREKKESFPLTVTSAQKNPTAFYLCASSTRSRPDTQYFGPGTRLTVL.

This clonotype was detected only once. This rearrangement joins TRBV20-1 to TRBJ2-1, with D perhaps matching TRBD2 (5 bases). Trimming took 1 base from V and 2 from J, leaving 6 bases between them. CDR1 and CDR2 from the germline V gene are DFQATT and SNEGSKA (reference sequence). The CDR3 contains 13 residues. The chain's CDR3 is CSARGLTYNEQFF. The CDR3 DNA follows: TGCAGTGCTAGAGGACTAACCTACAATGAGCAGTTCTTC.

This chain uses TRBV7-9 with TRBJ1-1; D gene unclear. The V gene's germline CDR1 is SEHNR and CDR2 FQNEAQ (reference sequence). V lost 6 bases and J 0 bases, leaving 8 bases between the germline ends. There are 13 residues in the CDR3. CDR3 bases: TGTGCCAGCAGGGCAGAGTTGAACACTGAAGCTTTCTTT. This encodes CASRAELNTEAFF. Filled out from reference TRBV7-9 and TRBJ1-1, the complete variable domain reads DTGVSQNPRHKITKRGQNVTFRCDPISEHNRLYWYRQTLGQGPEFLTYFQNEAQLEKSRLLSDRFSAERPKGSFSTLEIQRTEQGDSAMYLCASRAELNTEAFFGQGTRLTVV.

Here the CDR3 DNA reads TGCGCCAGCAGCTTGGATGTCAGGATTAACTATGGCTACACCTTC. Translation gives CASSLDVRINYGYTF. V gene TRBV5-1 combines with J gene TRBJ1-2, with D unresolved. V was pared by 0 bases and J by 1 base, with 10 bases between. This CDR3 has 15 residues. The germline CDR1 and CDR2 sequences are SGHRS and YFSETQ.

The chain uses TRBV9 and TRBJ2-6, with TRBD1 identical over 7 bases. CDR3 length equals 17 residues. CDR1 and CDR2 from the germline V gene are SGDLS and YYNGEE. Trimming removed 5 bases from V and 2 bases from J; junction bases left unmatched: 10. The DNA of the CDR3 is TGTGCCAGCAGAGACGCGTCCGGGACAGCTGGGGCCAACGTCCTGACTTTC. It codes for CASRDASGTAGANVLTF.

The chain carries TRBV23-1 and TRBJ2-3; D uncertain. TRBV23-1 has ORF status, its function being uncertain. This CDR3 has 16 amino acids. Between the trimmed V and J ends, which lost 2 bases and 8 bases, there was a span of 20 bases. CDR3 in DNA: TGCGCCAGCAGTCAACGCGGTCCGGCTAAGTGGGGTACGCAGTATTTT. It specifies CASSQRGPAKWGTQYF.